This entry describes one T cell receptor beta chain. The entry originates in a study of Graves' ophthalmopathy and Graves' hyperthyroidism. Researchers took RNA transcripts and amplified TCR beta CDR3 regions from them. Following a first-round RT-PCR that used HTBI primers, a second-round multiplex PCR was carried out. TCRdb itself ran the multiplex PCR reads through MiXCR, one entry per CDR3 protein. The table has 450,000 or so distinct CDR3 sequences, 14% seen once. CAS ≥3, NOSPECS ≥4, moderate-to-severe activity and duration under 3 months marked donors with ophthalmopathy. The origin of this receptor is a woman aged 30 to 39 with Graves' ophthalmopathy. Source material: blood.

DNA of the CDR3: TGTGCCAGCAGTTTAGAAACGGCGGGAAGTCAGCCCCAGCATTTT. Protein sequence: CASSLETAGSQPQHF. This rearrangement joins TRBV12-3 or TRBV12-4 to TRBJ1-5; D remains ambiguous. Between the trimmed V and J ends, which lost 1 base and 6 bases, there was a span of 13 bases. The CDR3 loop spans 15 amino acids.